This TCR beta chain was identified in a study of T cells in Graves' hyperthyroidism and ophthalmopathy. The sample holds many counts of this clonotype. The CDR3 runs 12 residues. Germline V gene sequence: CDR1 SQVTM, CDR2 ANQGSEA. Trimming stripped 4 bases from V and 4 bases from J, with 10 bases between. TCR beta CDR3 regions were amplified from RNA. The HTBI primer set drove a first-round RT-PCR of the TCR CDR3. TCRdb independently ran MiXCR on the multiplex PCR reads; one entry per CDR3 protein. Of fewer than 500,000 distinct CDR3 sequences listed, about 15% are singletons. Sequenced input: blood. The TCR sequence derives from a woman aged 30 to 39 with Graves' ophthalmopathy. The rearrangement uses TRBV29-1 and TRBJ1-1, with D uncertain. The CDR3 sequence: CSVGRVGTEAFF. The CDR3 DNA follows: TGCAGCGTTGGCAGAGTCGGCACTGAAGCTTTCTTT. Using reference TRBV29-1 and TRBJ1-1 for the parts outside the CDR3, the full variable domain is SAVISQKPSRDICQRGTSLTIQCQVDSQVTMMFWYRQQPGQSLTLIATANQGSEATYESGFVIDKFPISRPNLTFSTLTVSNMSPEDSSIYLCSVGRVGTEAFFGQGTRLTVV.